This T cell receptor (beta chain) was recorded in a study of cytotoxic CD8 clonotypes in ibrutinib-treated CLL. Study results and caveats: Researchers report that baseline clonality outpaced age-matched healthy donors and tracked circulating CD8+ T-cell counts.

Sequenced by immunoSEQ multiplex PCR; TCRdb stores in-frame clones only, minus some. This sample yields some 35,000 clones, of which 70% to 75% are seen a single time; 16% belongs to the top ten. Germline loops: CDR1 MNHNS, CDR2 SASEGT. The CDR3 runs 15 residues. With 5 bases removed from V and 2 bases from J, the gap between germline ends came to 15 bases. Notes on this clone: Its antigen is not known.

The V call is TRBV6-1, the J call TRBJ1-1; possible D gene TRBD1, 6 bases. This TCR derives from a human donor with chronic lymphocytic leukemia. This specimen was PBMCs, taken at disease progression, from a patient treated with ibrutinib. The CDR3 nucleotides read TGTGCCAGCAGTAAACCTAGACAGGCTAACACTGAAGCTTTCTTT. Protein: CASSKPRQANTEAFF.